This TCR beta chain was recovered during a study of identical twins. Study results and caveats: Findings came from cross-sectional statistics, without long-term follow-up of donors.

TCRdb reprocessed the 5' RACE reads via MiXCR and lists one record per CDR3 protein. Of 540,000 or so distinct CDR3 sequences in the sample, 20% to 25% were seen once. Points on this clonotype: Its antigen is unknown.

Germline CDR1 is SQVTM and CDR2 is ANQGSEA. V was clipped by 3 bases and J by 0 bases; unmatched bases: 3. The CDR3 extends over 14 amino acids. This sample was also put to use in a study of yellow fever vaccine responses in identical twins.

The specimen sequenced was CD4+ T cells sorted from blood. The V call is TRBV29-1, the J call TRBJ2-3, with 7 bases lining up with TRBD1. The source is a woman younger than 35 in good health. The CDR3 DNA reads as TGCAGCGTTGACTCGGGACAGAGCACAGATACGCAGTATTTT. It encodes CSVDSGQSTDTQYF.